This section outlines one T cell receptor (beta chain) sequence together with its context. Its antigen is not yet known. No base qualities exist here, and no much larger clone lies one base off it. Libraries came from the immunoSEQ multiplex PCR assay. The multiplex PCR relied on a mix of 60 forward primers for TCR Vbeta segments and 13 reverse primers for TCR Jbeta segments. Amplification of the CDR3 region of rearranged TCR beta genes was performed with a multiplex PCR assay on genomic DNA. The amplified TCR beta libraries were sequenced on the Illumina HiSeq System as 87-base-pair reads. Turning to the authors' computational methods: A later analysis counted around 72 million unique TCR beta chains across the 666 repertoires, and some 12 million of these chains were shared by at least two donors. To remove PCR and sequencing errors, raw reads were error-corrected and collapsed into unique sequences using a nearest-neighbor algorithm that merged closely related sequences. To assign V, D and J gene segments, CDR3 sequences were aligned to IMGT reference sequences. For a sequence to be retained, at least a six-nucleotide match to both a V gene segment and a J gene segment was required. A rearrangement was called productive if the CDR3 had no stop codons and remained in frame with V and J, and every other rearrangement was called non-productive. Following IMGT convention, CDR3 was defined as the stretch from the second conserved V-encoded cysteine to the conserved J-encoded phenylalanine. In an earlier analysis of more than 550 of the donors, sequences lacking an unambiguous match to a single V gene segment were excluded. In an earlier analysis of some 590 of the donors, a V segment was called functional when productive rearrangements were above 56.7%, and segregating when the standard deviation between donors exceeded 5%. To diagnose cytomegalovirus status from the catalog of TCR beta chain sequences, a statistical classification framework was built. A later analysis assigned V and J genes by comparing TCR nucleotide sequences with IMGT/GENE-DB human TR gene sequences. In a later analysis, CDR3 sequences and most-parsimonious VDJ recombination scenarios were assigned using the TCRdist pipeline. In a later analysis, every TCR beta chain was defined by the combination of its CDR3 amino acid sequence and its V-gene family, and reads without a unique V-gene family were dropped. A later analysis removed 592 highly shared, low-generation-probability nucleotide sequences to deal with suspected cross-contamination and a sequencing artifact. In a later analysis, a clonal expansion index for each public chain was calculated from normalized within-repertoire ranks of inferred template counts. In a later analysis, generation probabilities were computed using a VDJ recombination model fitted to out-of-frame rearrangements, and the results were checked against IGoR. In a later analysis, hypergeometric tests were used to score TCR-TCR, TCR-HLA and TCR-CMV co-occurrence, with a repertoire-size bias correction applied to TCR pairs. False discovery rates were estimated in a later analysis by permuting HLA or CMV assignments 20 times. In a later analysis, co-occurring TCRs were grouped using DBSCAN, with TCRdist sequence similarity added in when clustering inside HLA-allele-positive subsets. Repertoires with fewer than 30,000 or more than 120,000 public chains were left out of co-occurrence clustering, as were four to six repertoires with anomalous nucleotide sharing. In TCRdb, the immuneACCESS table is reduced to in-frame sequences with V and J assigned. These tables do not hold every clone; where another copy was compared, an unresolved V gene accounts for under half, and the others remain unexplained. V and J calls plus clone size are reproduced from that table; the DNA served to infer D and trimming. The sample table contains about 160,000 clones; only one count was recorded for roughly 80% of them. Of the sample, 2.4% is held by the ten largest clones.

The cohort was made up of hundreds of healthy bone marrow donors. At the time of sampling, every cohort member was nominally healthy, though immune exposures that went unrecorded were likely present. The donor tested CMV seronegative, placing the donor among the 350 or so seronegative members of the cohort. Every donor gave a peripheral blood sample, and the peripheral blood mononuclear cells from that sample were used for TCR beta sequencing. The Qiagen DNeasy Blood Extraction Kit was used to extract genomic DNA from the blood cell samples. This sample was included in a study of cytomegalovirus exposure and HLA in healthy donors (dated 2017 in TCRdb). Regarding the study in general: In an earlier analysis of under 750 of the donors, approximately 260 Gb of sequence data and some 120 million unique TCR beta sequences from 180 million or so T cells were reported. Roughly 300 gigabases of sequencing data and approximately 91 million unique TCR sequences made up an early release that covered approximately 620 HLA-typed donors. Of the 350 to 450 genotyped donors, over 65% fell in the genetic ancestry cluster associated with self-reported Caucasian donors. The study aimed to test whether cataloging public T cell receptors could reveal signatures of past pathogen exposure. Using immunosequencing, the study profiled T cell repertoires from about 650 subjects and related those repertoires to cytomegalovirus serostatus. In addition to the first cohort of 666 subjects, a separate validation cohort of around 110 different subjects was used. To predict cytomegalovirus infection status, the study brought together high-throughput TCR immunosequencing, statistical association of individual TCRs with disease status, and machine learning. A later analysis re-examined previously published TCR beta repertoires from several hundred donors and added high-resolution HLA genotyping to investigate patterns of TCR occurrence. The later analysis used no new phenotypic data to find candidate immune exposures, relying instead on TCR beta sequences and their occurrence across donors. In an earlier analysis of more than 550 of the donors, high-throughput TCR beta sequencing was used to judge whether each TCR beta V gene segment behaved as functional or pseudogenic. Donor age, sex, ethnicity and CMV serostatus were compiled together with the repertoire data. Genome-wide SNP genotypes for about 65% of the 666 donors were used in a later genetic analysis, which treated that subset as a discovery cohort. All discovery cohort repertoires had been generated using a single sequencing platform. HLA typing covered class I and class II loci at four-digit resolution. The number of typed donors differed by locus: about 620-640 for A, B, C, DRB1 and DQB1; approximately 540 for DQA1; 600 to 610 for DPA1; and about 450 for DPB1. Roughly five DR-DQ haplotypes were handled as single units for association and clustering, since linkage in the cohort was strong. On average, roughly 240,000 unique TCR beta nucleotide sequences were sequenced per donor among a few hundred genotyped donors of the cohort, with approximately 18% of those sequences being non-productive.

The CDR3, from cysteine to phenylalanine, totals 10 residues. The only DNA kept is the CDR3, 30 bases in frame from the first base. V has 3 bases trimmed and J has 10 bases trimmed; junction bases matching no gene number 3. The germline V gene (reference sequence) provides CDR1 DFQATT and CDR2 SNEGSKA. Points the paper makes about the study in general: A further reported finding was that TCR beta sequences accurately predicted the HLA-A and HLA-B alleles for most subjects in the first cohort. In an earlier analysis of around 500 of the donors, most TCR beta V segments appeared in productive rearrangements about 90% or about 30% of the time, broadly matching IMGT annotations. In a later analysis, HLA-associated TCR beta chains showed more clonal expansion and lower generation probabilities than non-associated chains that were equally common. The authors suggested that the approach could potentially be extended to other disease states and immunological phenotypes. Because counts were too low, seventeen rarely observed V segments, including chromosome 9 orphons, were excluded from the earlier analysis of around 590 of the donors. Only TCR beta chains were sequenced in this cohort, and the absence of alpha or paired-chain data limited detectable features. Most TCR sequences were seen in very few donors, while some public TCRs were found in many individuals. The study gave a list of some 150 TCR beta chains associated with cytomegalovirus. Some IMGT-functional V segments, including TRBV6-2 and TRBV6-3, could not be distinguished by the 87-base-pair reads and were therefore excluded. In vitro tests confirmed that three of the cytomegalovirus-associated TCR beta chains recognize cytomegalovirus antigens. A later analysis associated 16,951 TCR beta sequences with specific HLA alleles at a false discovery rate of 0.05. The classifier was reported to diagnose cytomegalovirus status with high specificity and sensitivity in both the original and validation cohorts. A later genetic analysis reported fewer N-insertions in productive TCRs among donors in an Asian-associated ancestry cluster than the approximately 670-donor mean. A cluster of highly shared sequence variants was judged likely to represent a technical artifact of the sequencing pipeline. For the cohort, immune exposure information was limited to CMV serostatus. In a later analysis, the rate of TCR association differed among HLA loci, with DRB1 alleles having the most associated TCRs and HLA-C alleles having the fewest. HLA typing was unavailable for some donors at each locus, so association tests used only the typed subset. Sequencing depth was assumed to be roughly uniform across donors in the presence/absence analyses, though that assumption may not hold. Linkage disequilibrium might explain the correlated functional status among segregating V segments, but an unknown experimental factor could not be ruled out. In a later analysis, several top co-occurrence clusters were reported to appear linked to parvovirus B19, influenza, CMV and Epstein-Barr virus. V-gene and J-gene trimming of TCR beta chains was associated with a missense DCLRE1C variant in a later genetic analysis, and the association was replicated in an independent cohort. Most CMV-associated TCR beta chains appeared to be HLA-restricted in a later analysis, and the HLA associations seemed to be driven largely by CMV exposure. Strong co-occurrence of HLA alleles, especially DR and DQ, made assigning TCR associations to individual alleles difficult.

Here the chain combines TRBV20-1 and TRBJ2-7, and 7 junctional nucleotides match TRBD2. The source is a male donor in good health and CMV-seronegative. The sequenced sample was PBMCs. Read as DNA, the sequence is TGCAGTGCTAGTGGGAGGGTTCAGTACTTC. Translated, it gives CSASGRVQYF.